This T cell receptor (beta chain) was recorded in a study of cytomegalovirus exposure and HLA in healthy donors. Study background: For the approximately 400 genotyped donors, roughly 81% fell within the Caucasian-associated ancestry cluster. Study-wide results and limits: When a later analysis compared HLA-associated TCR beta chains with equally common others, the HLA-associated chains turned out to be more clonally expanded and to have lower generation probabilities.

Use of 60 Vbeta and 13 Jbeta primers characterized the PCR. Authors' methods: An analysis performed later counted about 80 million unique TCR beta chains (roughly 10 million of them shared). Sequencing used immunoSEQ multiplex PCR; TCRdb keeps in-frame clones, though not all of them. V and J calls and clone size come straight from that table; D and trimming were deduced from the DNA. The sample shows about 130,000 clones, roughly 10% of them seen only once. This clone came up a few times. Its antigen is still unknown. CDR3 size: 15 residues. V dropped 6 bases and J dropped 0; count of bases not matched to a gene: 5. Germline V gives CDR1 MDHEN, CDR2 SYDVKM.

The receptor was isolated from a man in his fifties in good health and CMV-seronegative. The V gene is TRBV28, the J gene TRBJ1-3; TRBD1 agrees at 7 bases. The sequenced material came from PBMCs. CDR3 in DNA: TGTGCCAGCAGCTACAGGGGACACTCTGGAAACACCATATATTTT. Amino acids: CASSYRGHSGNTIYF. Filled out from reference TRBV28 and TRBJ1-3, the complete variable domain reads DVKVTQSSRYLVKRTGEKVFLECVQDMDHENMFWYRQDPGLGLRLIYFSYDVKMKEKGDIPEGYSVSREKKERFSLILESASTNQTSMYLCASSYRGHSGNTIYFGEGSWLTVV.